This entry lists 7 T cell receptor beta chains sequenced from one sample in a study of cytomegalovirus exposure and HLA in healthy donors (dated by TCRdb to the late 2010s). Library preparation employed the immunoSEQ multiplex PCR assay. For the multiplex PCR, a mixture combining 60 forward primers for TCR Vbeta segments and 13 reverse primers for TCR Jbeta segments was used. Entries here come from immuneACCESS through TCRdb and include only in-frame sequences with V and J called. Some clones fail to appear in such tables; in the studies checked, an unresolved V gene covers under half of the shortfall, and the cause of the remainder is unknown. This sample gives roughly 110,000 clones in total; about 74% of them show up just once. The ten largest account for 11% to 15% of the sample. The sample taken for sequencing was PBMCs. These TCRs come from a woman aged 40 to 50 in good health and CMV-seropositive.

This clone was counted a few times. CDR3 sequence: CASSRRQGKGYTF. The CDR3 coding sequence is TGTGCCAGCAGCCGGCGACAGGGGAAAGGCTACACCTTC. This chain joins TRBV6-5 and TRBJ1-2; 8 bases line up with TRBD1. Germline-derived CDR1 and CDR2 are MNHEY and SVGAGI. The CDR3 spans 13 residues. Germline trimming cut 6 bases from V and 8 bases from J; bases unmatched to any gene: 8.

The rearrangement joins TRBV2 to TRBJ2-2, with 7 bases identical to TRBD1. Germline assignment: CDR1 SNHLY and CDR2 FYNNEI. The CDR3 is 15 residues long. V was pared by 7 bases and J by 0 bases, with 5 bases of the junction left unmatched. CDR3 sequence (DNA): TGTGCCAGCACCGCTCAGGGGGCGAACACCGGGGAGCTGTTTTTT. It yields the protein CASTAQGANTGELFF.

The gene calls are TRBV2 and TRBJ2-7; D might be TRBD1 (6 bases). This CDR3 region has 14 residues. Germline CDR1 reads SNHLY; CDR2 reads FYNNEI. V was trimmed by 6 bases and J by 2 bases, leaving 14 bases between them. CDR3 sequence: CASSNGGLAYEQYF. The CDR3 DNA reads TGTGCCAGCAGCAATGGGGGCCTAGCCTACGAGCAGTACTTC.

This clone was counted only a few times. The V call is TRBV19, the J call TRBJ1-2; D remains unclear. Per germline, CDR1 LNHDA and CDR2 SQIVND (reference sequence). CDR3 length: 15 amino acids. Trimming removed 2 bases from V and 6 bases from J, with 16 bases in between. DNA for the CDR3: TGTGCCAGTAGTATATGGCGGGCCCCCCAGGATGGCTACACCTTC. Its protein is CASSIWRAPQDGYTF.

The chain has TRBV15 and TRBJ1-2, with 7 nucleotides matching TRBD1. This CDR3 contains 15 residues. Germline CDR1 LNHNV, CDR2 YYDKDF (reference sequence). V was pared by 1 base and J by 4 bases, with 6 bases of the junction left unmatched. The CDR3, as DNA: TGTGCCACCAGCAGAGCTAGGGGGCCCAGCTATGGCTACACCTTC. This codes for CATSRARGPSYGYTF.

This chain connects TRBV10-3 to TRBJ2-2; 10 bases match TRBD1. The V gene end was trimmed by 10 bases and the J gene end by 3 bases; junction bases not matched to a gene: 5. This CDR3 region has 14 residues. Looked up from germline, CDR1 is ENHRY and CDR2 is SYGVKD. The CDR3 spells CATTGTGDTGELFF. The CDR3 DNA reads TGTGCCACCACCGGGACAGGGGACACCGGGGAGCTGTTTTTT.

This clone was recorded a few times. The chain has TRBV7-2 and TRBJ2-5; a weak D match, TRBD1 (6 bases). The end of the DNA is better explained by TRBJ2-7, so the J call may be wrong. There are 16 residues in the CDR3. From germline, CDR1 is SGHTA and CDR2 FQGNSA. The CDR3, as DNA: TGTGCCAGCAGCGTACAGGGTGGGGCTGCTGGCTACGAGCAGTACTTC. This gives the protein CASSVQGGAAGYEQYF.